This TCR beta chain was recorded in a study of blood T cell repertoires in COVID-19. On the study more broadly: Acute-phase and convalescent COVID-19 samples originated in the United States, Italy and Spain. Nucleic acid was either cDNA or gDNA, and it came from T cells, B-cell-depleted T cells, or PBMCs.

V lost 3 bases, J lost 2 bases, and 2 bases stayed unmatched. The CDR3 covers 14 residues. CDR1 is KGHSH, CDR2 LQKENI, per germline. The repertoire was sequenced with immunoSEQ multiplex PCR; TCRdb's copy has only in-frame clones and lacks some. The sample holds tens of thousands of clones, about 90% seen once. Sequencing was carried out using peripheral blood. This chain links TRBV18 with TRBJ2-7, with 9 bases that match TRBD2. The receptor was derived from a man at least 80 years old with acute or convalescent COVID-19. For the CDR3, the DNA is TGTGCCAGCTCACCTGGCGGGGGGGCCTACGAGCAGTACTTC. As protein: CASSPGGGAYEQYF.